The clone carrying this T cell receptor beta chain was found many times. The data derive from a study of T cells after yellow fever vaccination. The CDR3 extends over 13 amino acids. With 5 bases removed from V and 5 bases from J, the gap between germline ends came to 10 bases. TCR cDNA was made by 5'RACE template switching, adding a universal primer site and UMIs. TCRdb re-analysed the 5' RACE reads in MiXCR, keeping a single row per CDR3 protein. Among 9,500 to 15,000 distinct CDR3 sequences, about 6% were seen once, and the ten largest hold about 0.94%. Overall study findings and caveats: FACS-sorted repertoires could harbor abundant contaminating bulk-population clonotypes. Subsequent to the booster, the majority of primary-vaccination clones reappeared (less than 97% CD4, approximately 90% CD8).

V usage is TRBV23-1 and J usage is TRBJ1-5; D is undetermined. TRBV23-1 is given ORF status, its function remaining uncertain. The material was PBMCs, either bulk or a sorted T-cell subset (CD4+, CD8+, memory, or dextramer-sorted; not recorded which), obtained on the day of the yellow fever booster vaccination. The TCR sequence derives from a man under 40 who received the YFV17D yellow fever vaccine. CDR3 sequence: CASSRAVDQPQHF. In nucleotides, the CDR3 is TGCGCCAGCAGTAGGGCAGTGGATCAGCCCCAGCATTTT.